The entry below describes one T cell receptor beta chain. The antigen remains undetermined. V was clipped by 4 bases and J by 4 bases; unmatched bases: 5. CDR1 and CDR2 from the germline V gene are LGHDT and YNNKEL (reference sequence). This CDR3 region has 15 residues. The RNA input was about 0.5 to 1 ug, and it was reverse transcribed with random hexamers. The TCR beta CDR3 was amplified by immunoSEQ multiplex PCR across 54 Vbeta, 13 Jbeta. A single record per CDR3 protein comes from TCRdb applying MiXCR to the immunoSEQ multiplex PCR reads. The sample lists roughly 190,000 distinct CDR3 sequences; approximately 95% were seen once. The data originate from a study of CD8 T cells in Susac syndrome. Points from the study as a whole: Clonal CD8+ expansion in Susac was highest in TEMRA cells and active patients.

V and J are TRBV3-1 and TRBJ1-2, with TRBD1 matching 11 bases. The sequenced material came from CD8+ T cells from PBMCs. The sequence derives from a human donor with Susac syndrome. CDR3 residues: CASSLSGTGGYGYTF. The CDR3 DNA sequence: TGTGCCAGCAGCCTTTCCGGGACAGGGGGCTATGGCTACACCTTC.